Below, one TCR beta chain is given with its context. No antigen is known for it. Per-nucleotide qualities are absent, and no much larger clonotype sits a single base away. This record belongs to a study of blood T cell repertoires in COVID-19 (dated by TCRdb to 2018 to 2020). Some background on the complete study: Samples from collaborators originated in the United States, Italy and Spain and spanned both the acute and convalescent phases of COVID-19. The prospective study material was composed of cDNA or gDNA derived from T cells, B-cell-depleted T cells, or PBMCs. Deeply sampled blood TCRbeta repertoires from subjects exposed to, actively infected with, or recovered from COVID-19 were included in the dataset. The repertoires were released in a freely available public database intended as a resource for research on the immune response to SARS-CoV-2. The samples were drawn from two sources: the first 160 participants of the ongoing ImmuneRACE study, and approximately 1,300 subjects contributed by 6 global collaborators. Sample metadata almost always included a de-identified subject ID, COVID-19 status, age in years and sex. HLA class I and class II types, where available, came from metadata supplied by the sample provider rather than from assay-based typing.

The junction shows trimming of 6 bases on V and 5 bases on J, and the gene matches do not reach 11 bases of it. Looking up the germline V gene yields CDR1 MNHEY and CDR2 SVGAGI. The cysteine opens and the phenylalanine closes a CDR3 of 15 amino acids. Of all the DNA, just the CDR3 is kept, 45 bases in frame from base 1. TCRbeta CDR3 regions were amplified from genomic DNA using the immunoSEQ Assay, a bias-controlled multiplex PCR. The study's own analysis went as follows. The number of nucleated cells in each sample was estimated from the amplification of reference gene primers within the assay. To quantify the absolute abundance of each unique TCRbeta CDR3 rearrangement, sequence reads were collapsed and filtered. For each sample, productive Simpson clonality was calculated as the square root of Simpson's diversity index across productive rearrangements. TCRdb provides this immuneACCESS table in a form limited to in-frame rearrangements. Some clones are lacking; in checked studies, under half of them reflect an unresolved V gene, and why the rest are absent is not known. V, J and clone size are those of that table, while D and trimming were read from the DNA. This sample is represented by 200,000 to 250,000 clones; 70% to 90% of them were singletons. The ten largest clones represent roughly 3% of the sample.

Study-wide conclusions, independent of this receptor: The quantity of clinical and demographic metadata differed by source and by participant and was supplied without curation.

Whole blood was collected in K2EDTA tubes by collaborating institutions according to the institutions' own protocols. For TCRbeta analysis, collaborator samples were shipped as frozen whole blood, as isolated PBMCs, or as DNA extracted from either sample type. This TCR was sampled from a man in his sixties with acute or convalescent COVID-19. The sample comprised peripheral blood. The rearranged chain carries TRBV6-5 and TRBJ2-5; the central 8 bases match TRBD2. The CDR3 region: CASSPGGSGVETQYF. In nucleotides, the sequence is TGTGCCAGCAGCCCGGGGGGTAGCGGGGTCGAGACCCAGTACTTC.